The 5 T cell receptor beta chains below come from one sample, sequenced in a study of T cells after yellow fever vaccination. TCRdb reprocessed the 5' RACE reads via MiXCR and lists one record per CDR3 protein. The sample records 60,000 or so distinct CDR3 sequences, roughly 7.4% being singletons. Sequencing used CD8+ T cells sorted from PBMCs, obtained on the day of the first yellow fever vaccination. The receptors were gathered from a man between 18 and 29 years old who received the YFV17D yellow fever vaccine.

This clonotype was recorded at least ten times. The V gene is TRBV4-1, the J gene TRBJ1-5; D not certain. The CDR3 totals 14 residues. Between the trimmed V and J ends, which lost 5 bases and 0 bases, there was a span of 8 bases. Germline assignment: CDR1 MGHRA and CDR2 YSYEKL. The CDR3 DNA sequence: TGCGCCAGCAGCGGGCCCGATAGCAATCAGCCCCAGCATTTT. The encoded protein is CASSGPDSNQPQHF.

This clonotype was picked up many times. V usage is TRBV5-1 and J usage is TRBJ2-1; D is unclear. With 7 bases removed from V and 0 bases from J, the gap between germline ends came to 11 bases. CDR1 and CDR2 (germline): SGHRS, YFSETQ. This CDR3 contains 14 residues. CDR3 sequence (DNA): TGCGCCAGCCGGAATCTGAGCTCCTACAATGAGCAGTTCTTC. This encodes CASRNLSSYNEQFF.

This clonotype was seen a handful of times. This chain connects TRBV5-6 to TRBJ1-1; tentatively, D is TRBD1 (5 bases). V lost 6 bases to trimming and J lost 1 base, with 16 bases between them. CDR1 is SGHDT, CDR2 YYEEEE, per germline. This CDR3 contains 15 residues. For the CDR3, the DNA is TGTGCCAGCATCGTAAATCCCGGGGCGAACACTGAAGCTTTCTTT. Translating gives CASIVNPGANTEAFF.

This clonotype was found many times. The V gene is TRBV4-1, the J gene TRBJ1-5; D call uncertain. The CDR3 spans 15 residues. The V end was cut by 4 bases, the J end by 2 bases, with 12 bases between. Germline V gene sequence: CDR1 MGHRA, CDR2 YSYEKL. The CDR3, as DNA: TGCGCCAGCAGCCTGCGGTTAATCGGCAATCAGCCCCAGCATTTT. Its protein product is CASSLRLIGNQPQHF.

This clonotype has just a few counts. The genes are TRBV5-1 and TRBJ2-7; D is uncertain. This CDR3 is built from 14 residues. V lost 2 bases and J lost 0, with 9 bases in between. CDR1 is SGHRS and CDR2 is YFSETQ in the germline V gene. CDR3 DNA sequence: TGCGCCAGCAGCTTTTCGGTAGGCTCCTACGAGCAGTACGTC. It translates to CASSFSVGSYEQYV.